Detailed here is one TCR beta chain. Its specificity is unknown. The sample comes from a study of beta chain features in type 1 diabetes. Expressed TCRB transcripts were sequenced because the entire RNA isolate underwent reverse transcription. Mean read depth for naive, central memory and regulatory T cell samples was a few million reads. The protocol was immunoSEQ multiplex PCR, while the TCRdb copy is restricted to in-frame clones and leaves out a portion. The table has about 160,000 clones, 7.8% seen once; the top ten hold around 0.9%. After removal of 8 bases from V and 0 bases from J, the junction contained 8 bases not matched to a gene. The CDR3 extends over 16 amino acids. The germline V gene has CDR1 MGHRA and CDR2 YSYEKL. Study conclusions and caveats: The question of HLA type influencing TCRB rearrangement was one that remained unresolved here. Among patients with Type 1 diabetes, TCRB CDR3s were moderately but significantly shorter in every one of the four CD4+ subsets.

This sequence originates from a woman between 40 and 50 years old with type 1 diabetes. The specimen was central memory CD4+ T cells from blood. The V call is TRBV4-1, the J call TRBJ2-4; 9 bases are shared with TRBD2. This chain's CDR3 is CASGPIAGVAKNIQYF. CDR3 sequence (DNA): TGCGCCAGCGGTCCAATAGCGGGGGTAGCCAAAAACATTCAGTACTTC.